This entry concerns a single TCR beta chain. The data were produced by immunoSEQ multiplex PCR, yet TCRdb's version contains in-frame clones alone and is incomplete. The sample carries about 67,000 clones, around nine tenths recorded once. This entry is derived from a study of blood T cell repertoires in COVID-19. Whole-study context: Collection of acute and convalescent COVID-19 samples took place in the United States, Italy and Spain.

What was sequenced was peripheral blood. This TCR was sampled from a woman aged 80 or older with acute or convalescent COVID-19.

The CDR3 loop reads CASSQVQGKNEQYF. CDR3 bases: TGCGCCAGCAGCCAAGTTCAGGGGAAAAACGAGCAGTACTTC. The chain recombines TRBV4-1 with TRBJ2-7; TRBD1 might be the D (6 bases). The CDR3 runs to 14 residues. Trimming shortened V by 1 base and J by 5 bases, and 12 bases separated the two germline ends. CDR1 and CDR2 (germline): MGHRA, YSYEKL.